Shown below are 11 T cell receptor beta chains from a single sample sequenced in a study of graft-versus-host responses after intestinal transplantation. What these receptors recognize is not known. Some clones are missing from TCRdb's copy, which holds only in-frame ones; the method was immunoSEQ multiplex PCR. The table includes about 120,000 clones, around 93% detected once. Sequenced material: unstimulated CD4+ T cells sorted from spleen or lymph node cells, taken before intestinal transplant. The origin of the receptors is a human donor who received an intestinal transplant.

The chain employs TRBV7-9 and TRBJ2-2, with 7 nucleotides matching TRBD2. Germline CDR1 and CDR2: SEHNR and FQNEAQ (reference sequence). The CDR3 is 16 amino acids. Trimming removed 5 bases from V and 2 bases from J; junction bases left unmatched: 8. The CDR3 protein is CASSRRLASNTGELFF. The CDR3 DNA reads TGTGCCAGCAGCCGACGACTAGCTTCAAACACCGGGGAGCTGTTTTTT.

V is TRBV15 and J is TRBJ2-1, with TRBD2 identical over 12 bases. Germline values: CDR1 LNHNV, CDR2 YYDKDF (reference sequence). This CDR3 region has 18 residues. V gave up 2 bases and J gave up 2 bases; unmatched junction bases: 7. CDR3 in amino acids: CATSRRTSGDPPYNEQFF. DNA of the CDR3: TGTGCCACCAGCAGACGGACTAGCGGGGATCCTCCCTACAATGAGCAGTTCTTC.

The chain combines TRBV6-1 with TRBJ2-3; 8 nucleotides match TRBD1. CDR1 and CDR2 from the germline V gene are MNHNS and SASEGT. The CDR3 sequence is 13 residues long. After removal of 4 bases from V and 6 bases from J, the junction contained 3 bases not matched to a gene. CDR3 sequence reads: CASSVRDRDTQYF. Here the CDR3 DNA reads TGTGCCAGCAGTGTTCGGGACAGGGATACGCAGTATTTT.

The chain is built from TRBV9 and TRBJ2-2; 7 nucleotides agree with TRBD2. The CDR3 length is 15 residues. CDR1 is SGDLS, CDR2 YYNGEE, per germline. J lost 5 bases, V lost 1 base, and 5 bases had no gene match. The CDR3 DNA reads as TGTGCCAGCAGCGTATTGGCGGGAGTGACCGGGGAGCTGTTTTTT. Protein product: CASSVLAGVTGELFF.

The rearrangement uses TRBV28 and TRBJ1-2; 9 positions match TRBD1. This CDR3 has 17 amino acids. Germline lookup yields CDR1 MDHEN and CDR2 SYDVKM. Trimming cost V 5 bases and J 4 bases; bases outside gene matches: 14. The CDR3 is CASSSAGTGRMSYGYTF. The CDR3 region has the DNA TGTGCCAGCAGTAGCGCCGGGACAGGGAGGATGTCCTATGGCTACACCTTC.

This clone was seen once. The V and J genes are TRBV5-1 and TRBJ2-1; D remains unclear. The CDR3 runs to 15 residues. Germline CDR1 is SGHRS and CDR2 is YFSETQ. Trimming left V 4 bases short and J 6 bases short, with 17 bases between. In DNA, the CDR3 is TGCGCCAGCAGCCCGAACACTGATAGAACCAATGAGCAGTTCTTC. Protein sequence: CASSPNTDRTNEQFF.

This clone has just one count. The chain employs TRBV2 and TRBJ1-4; weak D call: TRBD1 (6 bases). The CDR3 totals 14 residues. Germline V gene data show CDR1 as SNHLY and CDR2 as FYNNEI. Trimming took off 5 bases at V and 8 bases at J, with 15 bases between the two ends. CDR3 protein: CASSRGSAEEKLFF. The CDR3 coding sequence is TGTGCCAGCAGTAGGGGGTCGGCGGAGGAAAAACTGTTTTTT.

The chain joins TRBV6-5 to TRBJ2-4, with D perhaps TRBD2 (6 bases). Germline values: CDR1 MNHEY, CDR2 SVGAGI. The ends were cut back, 0 bases at V and 3 bases at J, with 9 bases in the middle. CDR3 size: 15 residues. The CDR3 nucleotides read TGTGCCAGCAGTTACTCGACTAGGAACAAAAACATTCAGTACTTC. Translating it yields CASSYSTRNKNIQYF.

This clone was seen just once. V is TRBV12-2 and J is TRBJ2-7; TRBD2, the table's D call, lacks a check against the DNA. TRBV12-2 counts as a pseudogene. CDR3 length: 17 amino acids. The CDR3 DNA sequence: TGTGCAAGTCGCTTGGTGAAGGGACTCTTCAGCTCCTACGAGCAGTACTTC. Protein sequence: CASRLVKGLFSSYEQYF.

V gene TRBV2 combines with J gene TRBJ2-7; 12 bases match TRBD1. CDR1 is SNHLY, CDR2 FYNNEI, per germline. The CDR3 extends over 14 amino acids. J gave up 2 bases and V 8 bases, and 4 bases lay outside the gene matches. CDR3 sequence (DNA): TGTGCCAGCGGCCGGGACAGGGGGCCCTACGAGCAGTACTTC. This sequence encodes CASGRDRGPYEQYF.

The chain joins TRBV5-1 to TRBJ1-1, with a possible D match to TRBD1 (5 bases). The germline gives CDR1 SGHRS, CDR2 YFSETQ. The CDR3 length is 14 residues. V lost 1 base and J 5 bases, leaving 12 bases between the germline ends. The CDR3 DNA follows: TGCGCCAGCAGCTTGTCGTGGGGGGAAACTGAAGCTTTCTTT. Translated: CASSLSWGETEAFF.